The T cell receptor beta chain described here comes from a study of T cells after yellow fever vaccination. Study results and limitations: Bulk-population clonotypes that are abundant could appear as contaminants in FACS-sorted repertoires.

This clonotype was detected only once. The antigen is not known. Trimming stripped 8 bases from V and 0 bases from J, with 11 bases between. Germline CDR1 is MNHEY and CDR2 is SVGEGT. This CDR3 is 15 amino acids long. Researchers made TCR cDNA using 5'RACE template switching, and this step added a universal primer site and UMIs. One entry per CDR3 protein, called by TCRdb with MiXCR from the 5' RACE reads. The sample consists of roughly 62,000 distinct CDR3 sequences, approximately 6.5% of them appearing once. The sample in question was CD8+ T cells sorted from PBMCs, obtained on the day of the first yellow fever vaccination. This rearrangement joins TRBV6-2 or TRBV6-3 to TRBJ2-6, with D possibly matching TRBD1 (6 bases). This TCR came from a man aged 18 to 35 who received the YFV17D yellow fever vaccine. CDR3 amino acids: CASDRTFSGANVLTF. CDR3 sequence (DNA): TGTGCCAGCGACAGGACTTTCTCTGGGGCCAACGTCCTGACTTTC.